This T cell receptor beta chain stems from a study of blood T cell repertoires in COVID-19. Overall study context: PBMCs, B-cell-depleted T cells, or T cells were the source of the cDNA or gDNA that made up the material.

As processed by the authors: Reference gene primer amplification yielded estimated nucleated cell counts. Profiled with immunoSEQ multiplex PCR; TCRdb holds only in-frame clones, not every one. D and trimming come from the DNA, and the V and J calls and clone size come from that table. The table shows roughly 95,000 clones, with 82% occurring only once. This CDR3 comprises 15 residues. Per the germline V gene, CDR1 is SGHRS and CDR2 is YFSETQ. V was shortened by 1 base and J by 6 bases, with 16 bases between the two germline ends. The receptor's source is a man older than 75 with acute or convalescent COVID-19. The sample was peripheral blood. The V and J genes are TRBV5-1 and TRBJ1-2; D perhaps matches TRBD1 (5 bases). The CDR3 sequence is CASSLSGARYDGYTF. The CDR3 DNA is TGCGCCAGCAGCTTGAGCGGGGCGCGGTACGATGGCTACACCTTC.